The rows below give T cell receptor beta chains drawn from one sample of a study of vaccination and CD4 T cells after COVID-19. TCRdb reprocessed the PCR reads with MiXCR, giving one entry per CDR3 protein. The sample records around 13,000 distinct CDR3 sequences, roughly 26% being singletons. What these receptors recognize is not known. This specimen consisted of CD4+ T cells from blood, cultured in vitro, obtained before SARS-CoV-2 vaccination. Receptor source: a human donor who received a COVID-19 vaccine. CDR3s include the opening cysteine and the closing phenylalanine or tryptophan. The order of the fields is clone size, J gene, D gene, V gene, CDR3 protein, CDR3 DNA. D genes are given only for firm matches. Rows may omit the clone size; those that give it use once, few, many or a size class.

>few|TRBJ1-5|NA|TRBV27
CASSLYYNQPQHF
TGTGCCAGCAGTTTATACTATAATCAGCCCCAGCATTTT
>NA|TRBJ1-6|NA|TRBV6-1
CASSGYRVPNSPLHF
TGTGCCAGCAGTGGATACAGGGTTCCTAATTCACCCCTCCACTTT
>few|TRBJ2-5|NA|TRBV19
CASLGGPGETQYF
TGTGCCAGTCTCGGGGGGCCGGGAGAGACCCAGTACTTC
>few|TRBJ2-3|TRBD2|TRBV19
CASSPRFRGGTDTQYF
TGTGCCAGTAGTCCCCGATTTCGGGGGGGCACAGATACGCAGTATTTT
>few|TRBJ1-5|TRBD1|TRBV19
CASSRQGVQPQHF
TGTGCCAGTAGTAGACAGGGGGTTCAGCCCCAGCATTTT
>once|TRBJ1-3|NA|TRBV4-2
CASSQEGNLGNTIYF
TGTGCCAGCAGCCAAGAGGGGAACTTAGGAAACACCATATATTTT
>few|TRBJ1-1|NA|TRBV7-8
CASSSSVNTEAFF
TGTGCCAGCAGCTCCTCTGTGAACACTGAAGCTTTCTTT
>few|TRBJ1-3|TRBD1|TRBV19
CASSIGASGQRNTIYF
TGTGCCAGTAGTATAGGGGCCTCGGGACAGCGAAACACCATATATTTT
>NA|TRBJ2-3|TRBD1|TRBV2
CASTWQGGTDTQYF
TGTGCCAGCACCTGGCAGGGGGGCACAGATACGCAGTATTTT
>few|TRBJ2-3|TRBD1|TRBV10-3
CAVNRGQGATDTQYF
TGTGCCGTCAACCGGGGACAGGGGGCCACAGATACGCAGTATTTT
>NA|TRBJ2-5|NA|TRBV6-5
CASSSNPTYQETQYF
TGTGCCAGCAGTTCCAACCCGACATATCAAGAGACCCAGTACTTC
>few|TRBJ1-2|NA|TRBV5-1
CASSPDTDVRGYTF
TGCGCCAGCAGCCCGGACACAGACGTTCGTGGCTACACCTTC
>few|TRBJ2-6|NA|TRBV10-3
CAISESKRGSSGANVLTF
TGTGCCATCAGTGAGTCGAAACGGGGAAGCTCTGGGGCCAACGTCCTGACTTTC
>few|TRBJ2-1|TRBD1|TRBV20-1
CSALRDRGNNEQFF
TGCAGTGCTCTCCGGGACAGGGGGAACAATGAGCAGTTCTTC
>NA|TRBJ2-7|TRBD1|TRBV19
CASSPDRTSYEQYF
TGTGCCAGTAGCCCGGACAGGACATCTTACGAGCAGTACTTC
>NA|TRBJ2-1|NA|TRBV27
CASSSRQGRASYNEQFF
TGTGCCAGCAGCTCAAGACAGGGGAGGGCCTCCTACAATGAGCAGTTCTTC
>NA|TRBJ2-7|NA|TRBV7-9
CASSRAGSVEQYF
TGTGCCAGCAGTCGGGCAGGCAGTGTAGAGCAGTACTTC
>once|TRBJ1-4|NA|TRBV7-9
CASSLLTGSLELPNEKLFF
TGTGCCAGCAGCTTATTAACAGGGAGCCTCGAGCTTCCTAATGAAAAACTGTTTTTT
>NA|TRBJ2-5|TRBD2|TRBV7-2
CASSPKRGGGQMSETQYF
TGTGCCAGCAGCCCGAAGAGGGGCGGGGGGCAAATGAGCGAGACCCAGTACTTC
>few|TRBJ2-1|NA|TRBV12-5
CASGLVPRQFF
TGTGCTAGTGGTTTGGTACCCAGGCAGTTCTTC
>few|TRBJ2-3|NA|TRBV20-1
CSLGRGTDTQYF
TGCAGTCTGGGGCGCGGAACAGATACGCAGTATTTT
>NA|TRBJ2-2|TRBD1|TRBV11-3
CASSFGRDRGPGELFF
TGTGCCAGCAGCTTTGGGAGGGACAGGGGTCCCGGGGAGCTGTTTTTT
>NA|TRBJ2-1|TRBD2|TRBV5-4
CASSFGTSGGAGGSYNEQFF
TGTGCCAGCAGCTTCGGGACTAGCGGGGGGGCCGGGGGCTCCTACAATGAGCAGTTCTTC
>few|TRBJ2-5|TRBD2|TRBV25-1
CASSSGGLRLKQETQYF
TGTGCCAGCAGTTCGGGAGGTCTCCGCCTCAAACAAGAGACCCAGTACTTC
>few|TRBJ1-1|NA|TRBV27
CASSLRPWRVGDTEAFF
TGTGCCAGCAGTTTACGTCCTTGGAGGGTAGGAGACACTGAAGCTTTCTTT
>few|TRBJ1-1|NA|TRBV20-1
CSASTGRNTEAFF
TGCAGTGCCTCCACAGGGCGAAACACTGAAGCTTTCTTT
>NA|TRBJ2-7|NA|TRBV24-1
CATSVPPPIRDTAYEQYF
TGTGCCACCAGCGTACCCCCCCCTATAAGGGACACGGCCTACGAGCAGTACTTC
>few|TRBJ2-7|TRBD1|TRBV25-1
CASSPRGYEQYF
TGTGCCAGCAGTCCCAGGGGGTACGAGCAGTACTTC
>NA|TRBJ2-7|TRBD1|TRBV6-5
CASSSYRTGGHEQYF
TGTGCCAGCAGTTCCTACAGGACAGGGGGGCACGAGCAGTACTTC
>few|TRBJ1-2|NA|TRBV25-1
CASSEGRGYGYTF
TGTGCCAGCAGTGAAGGGCGCGGCTATGGCTACACCTTC
>NA|TRBJ2-5|TRBD2|TRBV4-2
CASSQEGLALGFETQYF
TGTGCCAGCAGCCAAGAGGGACTAGCCTTAGGGTTTGAGACCCAGTACTTC
>few|TRBJ1-2|TRBD1|TRBV5-1
CASSPGPGQNYGYTF
TGCGCCAGCAGCCCGGGACCGGGACAGAACTATGGCTACACCTTC
>NA|TRBJ1-3|NA|TRBV12-3/TRBV12-4
CASSLRIGDSGNTIYF
TGTGCCAGCAGTTTGCGCATCGGGGACTCTGGAAACACCATATATTTT
>few|TRBJ1-2|NA|TRBV7-9
CASSLGGGGELTNYGYTF
TGTGCCAGCAGCTTAGGGGGGGGCGGCGAGCTTACTAACTATGGCTACACCTTC
>NA|TRBJ1-6|TRBD1|TRBV2
CASSTDRGLKNSPLHF
TGTGCCAGCAGCACAGACAGGGGGCTTAAGAATTCACCCCTCCACTTT
>NA|TRBJ2-5|NA|TRBV20-1
CSAREKGYRETQYF
TGCAGTGCTAGAGAGAAGGGGTACAGAGAGACCCAGTACTTC
>NA|TRBJ1-1|NA|TRBV24-1
CATRRGTEAFF
TGTGCCACCAGGAGGGGCACTGAAGCTTTCTTT
>NA|TRBJ2-1|TRBD2|TRBV5-1
CASSPGLAGADSSYNEQFF
TGCGCCAGCAGCCCTGGACTAGCGGGGGCCGACAGCTCCTACAATGAGCAGTTCTTC
>medium-sized|TRBJ1-5|TRBD1|TRBV20-1
CSARVEGQGGKPQHF
TGCAGTGCTAGAGTTGAGGGACAGGGAGGGAAGCCCCAGCATTTT
>NA|TRBJ1-1|NA|TRBV12-3/TRBV12-4
CASSLGRRAFF
TGTGCCAGCAGTTTGGGCCGGAGGGCTTTCTTT
>NA|TRBJ2-7|NA|TRBV4-1
CASSRSSGALGYEQYF
TGCGCCAGCAGCCGAAGCTCGGGGGCGCTCGGATACGAGCAGTACTTC